This is a list of T cell receptor beta chains from one sample in a study of T cell repertoires in cytomegalovirus infection. TCRdb ran MiXCR on the reads and lists one entry per CDR3 protein. This sample has about half a million distinct CDR3 sequences, with 30% to 35% found just once. Their antigens are not known. The sample was cultured PBMCs, taken from culture after CMV antigen stimulation. These receptor sequences come from a human donor in good health (CMV status not recorded). Some clones in this sample may be carry-over from other donors' samples. Both conserved end residues are trimmed from each CDR3. D genes are given only for firm matches.

D	J	V	CDR3
-	TRBJ2-3	TRBV6-7	ASKLQKRNSTDTQY
TRBD2	TRBJ2-2	TRBV7-2	ASSFAGVNGELF
TRBD1	TRBJ2-3	TRBV27	ASSPNRGPSTDTQY
-	TRBJ2-3	TRBV12-3/TRBV12-4	ASSFRENTDTQY
TRBD1	TRBJ1-3	TRBV18	ASSPLTTGPLGNTIY
-	TRBJ1-2	TRBV6-6	ASSYSSGYT
-	TRBJ1-5	TRBV6-9	ASSPGAPSNQPQH
TRBD2	TRBJ2-1	TRBV7-2	ASSWGLAGEEQF
-	TRBJ1-5	TRBV19	ASSMVNSNQPQH
-	TRBJ2-5	TRBV6-5	ASTRFETQY
TRBD2	TRBJ2-5	TRBV6-2/TRBV6-3	ASISREGWYQETQY
TRBD2	TRBJ2-1	TRBV11-2	ASRRPGLAGGIEQF
TRBD2	TRBJ2-1	TRBV7-2	ASSLFGLAGGGEQF
-	TRBJ1-1	TRBV30	AWSSQGFLRSTEAF
TRBD2	TRBJ2-2	TRBV12-3/TRBV12-4	ASSTLAEDVTGELF
-	TRBJ2-3	TRBV4-3	ASSQLADRDTQY
TRBD1	TRBJ1-1	TRBV20-1	SARVTGEGTEAF
-	TRBJ2-1	TRBV11-1	ASRPGGTNSYNEQF
-	TRBJ2-5	TRBV2	ASSTIQGEETQY
TRBD2	TRBJ2-3	TRBV5-3	ASSSKREVGDTQY
-	TRBJ1-2	TRBV12-3/TRBV12-4	ASSLSVGLFDRGYT
-	TRBJ1-1	TRBV28	ASSPNKNTEAF
-	TRBJ1-2	TRBV20-1	SARKIFSRTEGGYT
-	TRBJ2-7	TRBV6-5	ASSYSEGSGEQY
-	TRBJ1-1	TRBV7-2	ASSLAGYNTEAF
-	TRBJ1-5	TRBV12-3/TRBV12-4	ASRIRRDQPQH
TRBD2	TRBJ2-1	TRBV7-2	ASSGRTRSEQF
TRBD1	TRBJ2-5	TRBV7-2	ASSAGTAYQETQY
TRBD2	TRBJ2-5	TRBV12-3/TRBV12-4	ASSPLGLAGRETQY
-	TRBJ2-1	TRBV11-2	ASSPRTNGGNEQF
-	TRBJ2-1	TRBV4-1	ASSQDGGPWDEQF